The entry below describes one TCR beta chain. Its antigen is unknown. It has no much larger one-base neighbor in the sample; base qualities were not kept. Other DNA sequences of this sample code for an identical CDR3. The data were taken from a study of shared clonotypes between healthy human individuals (dated by TCRdb to 2018 to 2021). General notes on the study: The cohort comprised a couple of women and a few men aged 18 to 49 years. For each donor, CD4 naive and CD4 memory were each given three plates, CD8 naive was given two plates, and CD8 memory was given one plate. To estimate repertoire size and how much clonotypes are shared between individuals, the study performed deep sequencing of blood TCR repertoires from a handful of healthy adults. To increase sequencing depth and limit assay-specific biases, TCR repertoire library preparation and sequencing were carried out by different laboratories using diverse techniques. Each donor's leukapheresis produced roughly between about 0.8 and 10 billion PBMCs. Findings and caveats that apply to the study as a whole: Pairwise subsampling led to the expectation that sequencing depth would affect the degree of clonotype sharing among donors. Because the study included a small number of donors, the genetic and exposure-history diversity represented was limited. Compared with non-shared clonotypes, clonotypes shared by all four sorted-subset donors had higher generation probabilities. Across a few donors, about 4.5% of naive CD4, approximately 3.6% of naive CD8, roughly 2.2% of memory CD4, and around 0.4% of memory CD8 clonotypes were shared. Naive subsets generally had larger estimated clonotype richness than memory subsets. Rarefaction of sorted-subset datasets indicated incomplete sequencing despite the large sequencing depth. Sampling was restricted to blood, and TCR repertoires in tissues likely differ from the TCR repertoires found in blood.

The CDR3 numbers 14 residues from cysteine through phenylalanine. CDR3 DNA only is kept here, 42 bases in frame from base 1. The germline V gene (reference sequence) sets CDR1 to MNHEY and CDR2 to SMNVEV. The junction shows trimming of 4 bases on V and 3 bases on J, and the gene matches do not reach 4 bases of it. CD8 naive samples consisted of CD45RO-negative cells that were positively selected for CCR7, yielding a CD45RA+CCR7+ population without TemRA cells. Donors were healthy HIV-negative adults with no recently reported acute infections or vaccinations. Every donor was a Caucasian adult living in Nashville, Tennessee, USA. Blood was collected by leukapheresis, and PBMCs were isolated by Ficoll-Histopaque density gradient centrifugation and then cryopreserved in liquid nitrogen vapor phase. Analytical flow cytometry was used to check the purity and quantity of each magnetically sorted T cell population. Each sorted fraction had its genomic DNA isolated and then quantified by UV absorbance on a Nanodrop 2000c.

Using the deep immunoSEQ assay, multiplex PCR amplified TCR CDR3 regions from genomic DNA. For each cell subset, the extracted genomic DNA was distributed evenly across all wells of several immunoSEQ 96-well plates, and each plate served as one replicate. For sorted subsets, roughly 200 ng genomic DNA, equal to tens of thousands of T cell genomes, was loaded into each replicate PCR. Purified libraries were quantified with a Qubit 3.0 fluorometer, sized on a Bioanalyzer 2100, and re-quantified with the KAPA Library Quantification kit. Each immunoSEQ 96-well plate was sequenced on its own single-read 150-cycle Illumina NextSeq 550 flow cell. As for how the authors treated the data: Because only junctional sequences without quality scores were contained in the immunoSEQ output, filtering matching that applied to full-length reads could not be performed. To assign V/J genes and CDR3, sequences were annotated using PyIR, a Python wrapper for IgBLAST v1.9, with IMGT germline references. Reads were removed for weak V/J assignments (E-value above 1e-6), missing CDR3, stop codons, out-of-frame junctions, or ambiguous translated residues. V3J clonotypes were defined by identical inferred V gene, J gene, and CDR3 amino acid sequence. To compute the percentage overlap between repertoires, the number of shared unique clonotypes was divided by the size of the smaller repertoire. Repertoire richness was assessed with RTK rarefaction, the Chao1 estimator, and Recon v2.1 estimates of unobserved clonotypes. Generation probabilities for all TCRbeta clonotypes obtained by the gDNA method from four donors were computed using OLGA. The source is immuneACCESS, and TCRdb retained only in-frame sequences with V and J called. Part of the clones is not carried over; for the studies checked, unresolved V genes explain less than half of this, and the remainder is unexplained. V and J calls and clone size are copied from that table; D and trimming were computed from the DNA. For this sample the table gives about 2,100,000 clones, of which roughly 91% were detected only once. The ten largest make up 1.7% of the sample.

This sequence originates from a man aged 18 to 35 in good health. Some clones in this sample may be carry-over from other donors' samples. Sequenced sample: naive CD8+ T cells from PBMCs. Per the publication, the cell subset or site label means: CD45RA+CCR7+. The sequence joins TRBV27 to TRBJ2-7, and TRBD1 matches 9 of the central bases. Here is the DNA: TGTGCCAGCAGTTCTGGACAGGGGTTCTACGAGCAGTACTTC. This sequence encodes CASSSGQGFYEQYF.